These 26 T cell receptor beta chains share one sample of origin, sequenced in a study of read filtering for tumor transcriptome and immune sequencing. This library used approximately 0.4 ug RNA and molecular barcoded adaptors spanning alpha/delta and beta/gamma chains. TCRdb re-called the reads with MiXCR, one entry per CDR3 protein. Here the sample spans 350 to 500 distinct CDR3 sequences, 75% to 85% being singletons. The sample taken for sequencing was a population of CD138-negative cells sorted from bone marrow. All receptors derive from a donor at least 40 years old with multiple myeloma. This table probably holds off-target reads from a library built for another chain.

This clonotype was counted once. This chain joins TRBV7-6 and TRBJ2-1, with TRBD1 matching over 8 bases. Germline-derived CDR1 and CDR2 are SGHVS and FNYEAQ. Trimming took 7 bases from V and 8 from J; bases not matched to a gene: 7. The CDR3 totals 13 residues. The CDR3 is CASNDRGDDEQFF. CDR3 DNA: TGTGCCAGCAACGACAGGGGTGACGATGAGCAGTTCTTC.

This chain joins TRBV29-1 and TRBJ2-7; perhaps TRBD1 as D (6 bases). Trimming removed 5 bases from V and 4 bases from J, with 12 bases in between. CDR3 length equals 12 residues. CDR1 and CDR2 (germline): SQVTM, ANQGSEA. As DNA, the CDR3 is TGCAGCGTTACAGAACAGGGTTACGAGCAGTACTTC. It is translated as CSVTEQGYEQYF.

CDR3: CASSFLTDTGELFF. DNA of the CDR3: TGTGCCAGCAGTTTCCTGACAGACACCGGGGAGCTGTTTTTT. This chain links TRBV12-3 or TRBV12-4 with TRBJ2-2, with D tentatively TRBD1 (5 bases). V was cut by 3 bases and J by 3 bases, with 8 bases left in between. The CDR3 spans 14 residues.

This clonotype is a singleton in its sample. V usage is TRBV11-2 and J usage is TRBJ2-1, with 7 bases matching TRBD1. With 1 base clipped from V and 7 bases from J, the junction kept 10 bases outside the gene matches. The CDR3 runs to 16 residues. The germline gives CDR1 SGHAT, CDR2 FQNNGV. CDR3 loop: CASSLVSPGGRNEQFF. The DNA for the CDR3 is TGTGCCAGCAGCTTAGTTAGTCCAGGGGGAAGGAATGAGCAGTTCTTC.

The chain joins TRBV7-2 to TRBJ2-1; 14 bases agree with TRBD2. The CDR3 contains 16 residues. Trimming at V came to 5 bases and at J to 6 bases, leaving 6 bases not matched to a gene. The germline CDR1 and CDR2 sequences are SGHTA and FQGNSA. Written as DNA, the CDR3 is TGTGCCAGCAGCCCCTGGACTAGCGGGGGGATCAATGAGCAGTTCTTC. This gives the protein CASSPWTSGGINEQFF. The entire variable domain, with the rest obtained from reference TRBV7-2 and TRBJ2-1, is as follows: GAGVSQSPSNKVTEKGKDVELRCDPISGHTALYWYRQSLGQGLEFLIYFQGNSAPDKSGLPSDRFSAERTGGSVSTLTIQRTQQEDSAVYLCASSPWTSGGINEQFFGPGTRLTVL.

This clonotype came up a few times. This chain connects TRBV12-3 or TRBV12-4 to TRBJ2-2; TRBD2 matches 9 bases. The V and J ends lost 11 bases and 5 bases, in that order; junction bases with no gene match: 0. The CDR3 totals 11 residues. CDR3: CAGLATGELFF. As DNA, the CDR3 is TGTGCCGGACTAGCGACCGGGGAGCTGTTTTTT.

The chain joins TRBV11-2 to TRBJ2-3; no reliable D call. CDR1 and CDR2 from the germline V gene are SGHAT and FQNNGV. CDR3 length: 14 amino acids. V dropped 5 bases and J dropped 4 bases, with 13 bases sitting between them. CDR3 sequence reads: CASSRDRVPDTQYF. CDR3 in DNA: TGTGCCAGCAGCCGAGATAGAGTCCCAGATACGCAGTATTTT.

The genes are TRBV29-1 and TRBJ1-1, with no clear D. Germline CDR1 reads SQVTM; CDR2 reads ANQGSEA. V was trimmed by 6 bases and J by 3 bases, leaving 11 bases between them. CDR3 size: 12 residues. CDR3 DNA sequence: TGCAGCGTCGAGGCACGGCACACTGAAGCTTTCTTT. Translation: CSVEARHTEAFF.

This clonotype was seen once. The rearrangement joins TRBV28 to TRBJ2-1; D possibly corresponds to TRBD1 (7 bases). This CDR3 is built from 14 residues. Trimming stripped 3 bases from V and 7 bases from J, with 13 bases between. CDR1 and CDR2 (germline): MDHEN, SYDVKM. In DNA form, the CDR3 reads TGTGCCAGCAGTTTCTCAGGGGGGAATAATGAGCAGTTCTTC. Its protein product is CASSFSGGNNEQFF.

This chain links TRBV28 with TRBJ2-7; D uncertain. V was trimmed by 7 bases and J by 3 bases, leaving 10 bases between them. The length of the CDR3 is 12 residues. Germline CDR1 and CDR2: MDHEN and SYDVKM. The CDR3 DNA is TGTGCCAGCACCACCGGTCTCTACGAGCAGTACTTC. Translating gives CASTTGLYEQYF.

This rearrangement joins TRBV29-1 to TRBJ2-1; D is possibly TRBD1 (6 bases). Germline V gives CDR1 SQVTM, CDR2 ANQGSEA. The V end lost 6 bases, the J end lost 0 bases, and 9 bases lay between the germline ends. This CDR3 spans 13 amino acids. The DNA of the CDR3 is TGCAGCGTGCGACAGGCCTCCTACAATGAGCAGTTCTTC. Translating it yields CSVRQASYNEQFF.

This clonotype was counted once. The chain couples TRBV20-1 to TRBJ2-2; D call uncertain. Trimming took off 0 bases at V and 2 bases at J, with 1 base between the two ends. There are 12 residues in the CDR3. Germline V gives CDR1 DFQATT, CDR2 SNEGSKA (reference sequence). The CDR3 spells CSARDNTGELFF. CDR3 nucleotides: TGCAGTGCTAGAGACAACACCGGGGAGCTGTTTTTT.

This chain connects TRBV4-3 to TRBJ2-7; D is uncertain. The length of the CDR3 is 13 residues. Germline-derived CDR1 and CDR2 are LGHNA and YSLEER. V was trimmed by 2 bases and J by 3 bases, leaving 8 bases between them. The DNA for the CDR3 is TGCGCCAGCAGCCAAATCATGGACTACGAGCAGTACTTC. Its protein is CASSQIMDYEQYF.

The chain employs TRBV5-1 and TRBJ2-7, with 8 nucleotides matching TRBD1. There are 14 residues in the CDR3. Per germline, CDR1 SGHRS and CDR2 YFSETQ. With V trimmed by 3 bases and J by 5 bases, 7 bases remained unmatched. This CDR3 is CASSSGQGWDEQYF. DNA for the CDR3: TGCGCCAGCAGCTCCGGACAGGGCTGGGACGAGCAGTACTTC.

The chain couples TRBV21-1 to TRBJ1-1; TRBD1 reflects the table's D call only, with no check against the DNA. TRBV21-1 is designated a pseudogene. The CDR3 sequence is 10 residues long. The CDR3 DNA sequence: TGTGCCAGCAGCAAATCCCCCGGCGTCTTT. Translation gives CASSKSPGVF.

The rearrangement joins TRBV15 to TRBJ2-5; D possibly corresponds to TRBD2 (6 bases). Per the germline V gene, CDR1 is LNHNV and CDR2 is YYDKDF (reference sequence). This CDR3 spans 13 amino acids. V was trimmed by 6 bases and J by 5 bases, leaving 13 bases between them. The CDR3 bases are TGTGCCACCAGTTCGACCGCGGGGGAGACCCAGTACTTC. Translating gives CATSSTAGETQYF.

This chain links TRBV5-1 with TRBJ2-3; possibly TRBD2 for D (5 bases). V shed 0 bases and J shed 1 base, with 12 bases lying between them. This CDR3 contains 16 residues. Germline loops: CDR1 SGHRS, CDR2 YFSETQ. CDR3 residues: CASSLGGPFGTDTQYF. The DNA of the CDR3 is TGCGCCAGCAGCTTGGGAGGGCCCTTTGGCACAGATACGCAGTATTTT.

The V call is TRBV7-9, the J call TRBJ2-7, with 7 bases that match TRBD1. Trimming at V came to 5 bases and at J to 2 bases, leaving 3 bases not matched to a gene. The CDR3 consists of 13 residues. Germline CDR1 SEHNR, CDR2 FQNEAQ (reference sequence). CDR3 DNA: TGTGCCAGCAGCACGACAGGGCCCTACGAGCAGTACTTC. Its translation is CASSTTGPYEQYF.

The V call is TRBV20-1, the J call TRBJ2-5; 7 bases fit TRBD1. This CDR3 spans 11 amino acids. Unmatched junction bases numbered 0, after V lost 7 bases and J lost 1 base. The germline V gene has CDR1 DFQATT and CDR2 SNEGSKA (reference sequence). Written as DNA, the CDR3 is TGCAGTGGACAGGGCCAAGAGACCCAGTACTTC. Its translation: CSGQGQETQYF.

On this clonotype itself: The final CDR3 position lacks the conserved phenylalanine or tryptophan, pointing to a likely read error. This rearrangement joins TRBV7-9 to TRBJ2-2; no clear D gene. V dropped 7 bases and J dropped 8 bases, with 14 bases sitting between them. The CDR3 has 13 amino acids. Germline V gene lookup returns CDR1 SEHNR and CDR2 FQNEAQ (reference sequence). The CDR3 is CASTHGELGELFL. The CDR3 nucleotides read TGTGCCAGCACCCACGGCGAACTTGGGGAGCTGTTTCTT.

Turning to this clonotype: The junction departs from germline at one end; a sequencing error may be responsible. The chain employs TRBV7-7 and TRBJ2-5; no reliable D call. CDR1 SSHAT and CDR2 FNYEAQ come from the germline V gene (reference sequence). The CDR3 length is 13 residues. The CDR3 here is CASSFGSLETQYF. The DNA of the CDR3 is TGTGCTAGCAGCTTCGGCTCGTTAGAGACCCAGTACTTC.

The chain couples TRBV4-1 to TRBJ1-1, with a weak D call TRBD1 (5 bases). V was pared by 1 base and J by 7 bases, with 10 bases between. CDR1 MGHRA and CDR2 YSYEKL come from the germline V gene. This CDR3 has 13 amino acids. The CDR3 region has the DNA TGCGCCAGCAGCCAAGGGGCAGGGCTTGAAGCTTTCTTT. Protein: CASSQGAGLEAFF.

The CDR3 is CASSLVTDNEKLFF. In nucleotides, the CDR3 is TGCGCCAGCAGCTTGGTGACGGATAATGAAAAACTGTTTTTT. This chain links TRBV4-3 with TRBJ1-4; D gene unclear. V gave up 5 bases and J gave up 4 bases, with 11 bases separating them. Germline assignment: CDR1 LGHNA and CDR2 YSLEER. The CDR3 is 14 amino acids.

As for this clonotype: One junction end does not reproduce the germline sequence, and a read error may be involved. The chain recombines TRBV20-1 with TRBJ1-1; D not certain. Germline V gene sequence: CDR1 DFQATT, CDR2 SNEGSKA (reference sequence). CDR3 length: 15 amino acids. The CDR3 loop reads CTARDQAGSDTEAFF. The CDR3 DNA reads as TGCACTGCTAGAGATCAGGCCGGTAGCGACACTGAAGCTTTCTTT.

The rearrangement uses TRBV4-3 and TRBJ2-1, with D perhaps matching TRBD1 (5 bases). The CDR3 consists of 13 residues. Germline lookup yields CDR1 LGHNA and CDR2 YSLEER. V lost 0 bases to trimming and J lost 9 bases, with 9 bases between them. This CDR3 is CASSQDGAFEQFF. CDR3 in DNA: TGCGCCAGCAGCCAAGATGGGGCTTTTGAGCAGTTCTTC.

V is TRBV5-1 and J is TRBJ2-1; TRBD1 matches at 10 bases. Losses at the gene ends were 5 bases for V and 8 bases for J; bases not matched to a gene: 4. The CDR3 contains 13 residues. Germline V gene data show CDR1 as SGHRS and CDR2 as YFSETQ. CDR3 coding DNA: TGCGCCAGCAGAGGGGACAGGGGCTATGAGCAGTTCTTC. Its translation: CASRGDRGYEQFF.